The 20 T cell receptor beta chains in this list originate from one sample, sequenced in a study of cytomegalovirus exposure and HLA in healthy donors. In the PCR, 60 Vbeta and 13 Jbeta primers were used. The method was immunoSEQ multiplex PCR; TCRdb's version includes in-frame clones alone and lacks a portion of them. The sample shows under 120,000 clones, about 74% of them seen only once. Source material: PBMCs. These receptors were collected from a female donor in good health and CMV-seropositive.

The J gene is TRBJ1-5, the V gene TRBV6-5; no clear D gene. CDR1 MNHEY and CDR2 SVGAGI come from the germline V gene. V was shortened by 6 bases and J by 8 bases, with 20 bases between the two germline ends. The CDR3 is 15 amino acids. The DNA for the CDR3 is TGTGCCAGCAGCCCTGGGAGGGTGCGGGGTGAGCCCCAGCATTTT. Translated: CASSPGRVRGEPQHF.

This chain connects TRBV6-1 to TRBJ2-1, with a weak D call TRBD2 (5 bases). Germline assignment: CDR1 MNHNS and CDR2 SASEGT. CDR3 size: 15 residues. The V and J ends lost 8 bases and 0 bases respectively, with 14 bases between them. The CDR3 protein is CASFTRGVSYNEQFF. DNA for the CDR3: TGTGCCAGCTTTACCCGGGGAGTCTCCTACAATGAGCAGTTCTTC.

The V gene is TRBV6-1, the J gene TRBJ2-6, with TRBD2 as a possible D gene (6 bases). V was trimmed by 7 bases and J by 4 bases, leaving 14 bases between them. Germline CDR1 MNHNS, CDR2 SASEGT. The CDR3 totals 15 residues. The CDR3 DNA sequence: TGTGCCAGCATTAACGGGGGAGCGGGGGCCAACGTCCTGACTTTC. This gives the protein CASINGGAGANVLTF.

The CDR3 sequence is CASSLGQRNTEAFF. CDR3 coding DNA: TGTGCCAGCAGCTTGGGTCAGCGGAACACTGAAGCTTTCTTT. V and J are TRBV5-4 and TRBJ1-1; D ambiguous. This CDR3 spans 14 amino acids. The ends were cut back, 0 bases at V and 1 base at J, with 7 bases in the middle. Germline CDR1 and CDR2: SGHNT and YYREEE (reference sequence). Full variable domain (rest looked up from reference TRBV5-4 and TRBJ1-1): ETGVTQSPTHLIKTRGQQVTLRCSSQSGHNTVSWYQQALGQGPQFIFQYYREEENGRGNFPPRFSGLQFPNYSSELNVNALELDDSALYLCASSLGQRNTEAFFGQGTRLTVV.

J is TRBJ2-6 and V is TRBV27, with 8 bases fitting TRBD2. V lost 6 bases, J lost 2 bases, and 9 bases stayed unmatched. The germline gives CDR1 MNHEY, CDR2 SMNVEV (reference sequence). CDR3 length equals 17 residues. The CDR3 protein is CASRKAGESTGANVLTF. DNA of the CDR3: TGTGCCAGCAGAAAAGCGGGAGAATCCACTGGGGCCAACGTCCTGACTTTC.

V usage is TRBV6-6 and J usage is TRBJ2-3; TRBD2 matches 12 bases. This CDR3 spans 14 amino acids. V lost 6 bases and J lost 3; bases outside the gene matches: 1. Per the germline V gene, CDR1 is MNHNY and CDR2 is SVGAGI (reference sequence). The CDR3 nucleotides read TGTGCCAGCAGGACTAGCGGGGGTACAGATACGCAGTATTTT. Translated, it gives CASRTSGGTDTQYF.

The V and J genes are TRBV10-3 and TRBJ2-3; 7 positions agree with TRBD2. CDR1 and CDR2 from the germline V gene are ENHRY and SYGVKD. The CDR3 contains 15 residues. With 1 base clipped from V and 4 bases from J, the junction kept 5 bases outside the gene matches. The chain's CDR3 is CAISEFPAGADTQYF. CDR3 sequence (DNA): TGTGCCATCAGTGAGTTCCCTGCGGGGGCAGATACGCAGTATTTT.

The CDR3 here is CASSRHGTGGYNEQFF. DNA of the CDR3: TGTGCCAGCAGCCGGCACGGGACAGGGGGTTACAATGAGCAGTTCTTC. The chain links TRBV7-2 to TRBJ2-1; the match to TRBD1 covers 11 bases. The CDR3 runs 16 residues. CDR1 is SGHTA and CDR2 is FQGNSA in the germline V gene. J was trimmed by 4 bases and V by 5 bases; bases with no gene match: 7.

The V and J genes are TRBV7-2 and TRBJ2-6, with D uncertain. Germline CDR1 is SGHTA and CDR2 is FQGNSA. This CDR3 has 16 amino acids. Trimming stripped 1 base from V and 2 bases from J, with 9 bases between. In nucleotides, the CDR3 is TGTGCCAGCAGCTTAGACGGAAGCGCTGGGGCCAACGTCCTGACTTTC. Translated, it gives CASSLDGSAGANVLTF.

The chain recombines TRBV19 with TRBJ1-5; no firm D call. The CDR3 has 14 amino acids. Germline V CDR1 and CDR2: LNHDA, SQIVND (reference sequence). V shed 6 bases and J shed 0 bases, with 9 bases lying between them. The CDR3 loop reads CASRAINSNQPQHF. The CDR3, as DNA: TGTGCCAGTAGAGCTATAAATAGCAATCAGCCCCAGCATTTT.

This chain uses TRBV28 with TRBJ2-7; a possible D gene is TRBD1 (6 bases). V lost 6 bases to trimming and J lost 4 bases, with 22 bases between them. Germline values: CDR1 MDHEN, CDR2 SYDVKM. The CDR3 is 16 amino acids. CDR3 loop: CASSPPRQVISYEQYF. The CDR3 bases are TGTGCCAGCAGCCCCCCCCGACAGGTAATATCGTACGAGCAGTACTTC.

This chain joins TRBV27 and TRBJ1-2, with D tentatively TRBD1 (6 bases). CDR3 length: 14 residues. CDR1 is MNHEY and CDR2 is SMNVEV in the germline V gene (reference sequence). V gave up 8 bases and J gave up 0 bases, with 13 bases separating them. The CDR3 DNA is TGTGCCAGCGGGGGGGGCACCTCTAACTATGGCTACACCTTC. Translated, it gives CASGGGTSNYGYTF.

The V gene is TRBV4-1, the J gene TRBJ1-2; possible D gene TRBD1, 6 bases. Germline values: CDR1 MGHRA, CDR2 YSYEKL. V gave up 5 bases and J gave up 2 bases, with 24 bases separating them. The CDR3 is 18 amino acids. The DNA of the CDR3 is TGCGCCAGCAGCTGGACCAAGACCCGACCAGGGGCCAACTATGGCTACACCTTC. Translating gives CASSWTKTRPGANYGYTF.

As regards this clone: Its ends do not fully match the called genes, so a read error is possible. The chain joins TRBV2 to TRBJ1-5; 7 bases agree with TRBD1. Germline V CDR1 and CDR2: SNHLY, FYNNEI. The CDR3 consists of 13 residues. The CDR3 loop is CASSEAVQGQRNF. The CDR3 bases are TGTGCCAGCAGTGAAGCTGTCCAGGGACAGCGGAATTTT.

The V gene is TRBV4-3, the J gene TRBJ2-7, with 10 nucleotides matching TRBD1. The V and J ends lost 3 bases and 2 bases, in that order; junction bases with no gene match: 7. Germline CDR1 and CDR2: LGHNA and YSLEER. The CDR3 consists of 16 residues. CDR3 coding DNA: TGCGCCAGCAGCCATTCCGGGACAGGGGAAACCTACGAGCAGTACTTC. This codes for CASSHSGTGETYEQYF.

This clone was observed a few times. The rearrangement links TRBV2 to TRBJ1-4, with TRBD1 matching over 10 bases. J lost 8 bases, V lost 5 bases, and 8 bases had no gene match. This CDR3 spans 15 amino acids. From germline, CDR1 is SNHLY and CDR2 FYNNEI. The CDR3 here is CASSLPGTGEEKLFF. CDR3 in DNA: TGTGCCAGCAGTCTTCCCGGGACAGGGGAAGAAAAACTGTTTTTT.

This sequence joins TRBV5-8 and TRBJ1-2; possibly TRBD1 for D (6 bases). Trimming cost V 3 bases and J 7 bases, with 25 bases left between them. Germline lookup yields CDR1 SGHTS and CDR2 YDEGEE. The CDR3 runs 17 residues. Here the CDR3 reads CASSWGGALHAGPGYTF. The CDR3 DNA follows: TGTGCCAGCAGCTGGGGGGGGGCACTACACGCTGGGCCTGGCTACACCTTC.

The table lists this clone with a few counts. The V call is TRBV6-5, the J call TRBJ1-5; D uncertain. Germline V gene data show CDR1 as MNHEY and CDR2 as SVGAGI. V was clipped by 5 bases and J by 10 bases, with 15 bases between them. The length of the CDR3 is 13 residues. This chain's CDR3 is CASSPNSRLPQHF. As DNA, the CDR3 is TGTGCCAGCAGTCCGAACAGCCGGCTTCCCCAGCATTTT.

The chain has TRBV28 and TRBJ2-6; tentatively, D is TRBD2 (6 bases). Germline assignment: CDR1 MDHEN and CDR2 SYDVKM. Trimming removed 5 bases at V and 3 bases at J, with 14 bases between. There are 16 residues in the CDR3. The DNA of the CDR3 is TGTGCCAGCAGTCTCGGAGGGGCGGGTGGGGCCAACGTCCTGACTTTC. Amino acids: CASSLGGAGGANVLTF.

The chain employs TRBV5-1 and TRBJ2-7, with 10 bases that match TRBD2. CDR3 length: 16 residues. CDR1 SGHRS and CDR2 YFSETQ come from the germline V gene. Germline trimming cut 0 bases from V and 2 bases from J; bases unmatched to any gene: 5. CDR3 residues: CASSLAVGTSAYEQYF. For the CDR3, the DNA is TGCGCCAGCAGCTTGGCGGTAGGGACTAGCGCCTACGAGCAGTACTTC.